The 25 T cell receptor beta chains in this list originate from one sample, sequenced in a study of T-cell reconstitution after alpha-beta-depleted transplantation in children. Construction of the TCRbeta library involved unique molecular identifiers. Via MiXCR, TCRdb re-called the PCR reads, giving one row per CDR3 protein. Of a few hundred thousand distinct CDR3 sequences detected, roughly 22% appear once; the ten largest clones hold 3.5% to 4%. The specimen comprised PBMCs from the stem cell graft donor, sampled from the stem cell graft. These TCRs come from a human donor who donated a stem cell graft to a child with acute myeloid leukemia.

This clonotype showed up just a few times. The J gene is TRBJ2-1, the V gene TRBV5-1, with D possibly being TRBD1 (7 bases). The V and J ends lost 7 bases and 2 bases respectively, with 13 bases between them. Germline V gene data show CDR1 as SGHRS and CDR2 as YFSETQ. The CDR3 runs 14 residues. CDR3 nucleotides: TGCGCCAGCTCAGGGGGGAACCCCTACAATGAGCAGTTCTTC. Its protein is CASSGGNPYNEQFF.

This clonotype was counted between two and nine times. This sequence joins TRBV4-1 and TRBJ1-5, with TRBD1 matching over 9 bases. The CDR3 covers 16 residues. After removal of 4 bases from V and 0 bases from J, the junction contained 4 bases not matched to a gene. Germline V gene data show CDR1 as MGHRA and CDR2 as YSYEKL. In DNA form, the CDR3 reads TGCGCCAGCAGCCGGACAGGGGATTATAGCAATCAGCCCCAGCATTTT. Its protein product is CASSRTGDYSNQPQHF.

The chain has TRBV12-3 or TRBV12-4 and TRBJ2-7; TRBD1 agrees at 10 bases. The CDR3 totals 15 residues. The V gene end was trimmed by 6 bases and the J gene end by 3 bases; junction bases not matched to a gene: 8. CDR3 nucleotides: TGTGCCAGCAGGTCCCAGGGACAGGGGAGCTACGAGCAGTACTTC. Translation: CASRSQGQGSYEQYF.

The CDR3 nucleotides read TGTGCCAGCAGCCGGGGTAGCGGCTACAATGAGCAGTTCTTC. Its translation is CASSRGSGYNEQFF. The chain links TRBV2 to TRBJ2-1; TRBD2 is a possible D gene (6 bases). This CDR3 region has 14 residues. V lost 6 bases, J lost 3 bases, and 12 bases lay in between. From germline, CDR1 is SNHLY and CDR2 FYNNEI.

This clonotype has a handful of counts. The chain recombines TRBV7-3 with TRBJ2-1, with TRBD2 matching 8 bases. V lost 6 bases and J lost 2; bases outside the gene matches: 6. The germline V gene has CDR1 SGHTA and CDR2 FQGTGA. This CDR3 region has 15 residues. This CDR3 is CASSTGTRTYNEQFF. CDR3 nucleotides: TGTGCCAGCAGTACCGGGACTAGGACCTACAATGAGCAGTTCTTC. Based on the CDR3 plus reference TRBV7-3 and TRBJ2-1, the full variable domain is GAGVSQTPSNKVTEKGKYVELRCDPISGHTALYWYRQSLGQGPEFLIYFQGTGAADDSGLPNDRFFAVRPEGSVSTLKIQRTERGDSAVYLCASSTGTRTYNEQFFGPGTRLTVL.

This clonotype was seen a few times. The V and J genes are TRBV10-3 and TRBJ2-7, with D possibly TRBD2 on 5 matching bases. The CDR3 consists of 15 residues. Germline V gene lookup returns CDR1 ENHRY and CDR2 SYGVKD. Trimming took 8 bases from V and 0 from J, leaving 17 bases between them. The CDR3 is CAIRAGGAASYEQYF. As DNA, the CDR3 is TGTGCCATCCGGGCGGGTGGAGCGGCCTCCTACGAGCAGTACTTC.

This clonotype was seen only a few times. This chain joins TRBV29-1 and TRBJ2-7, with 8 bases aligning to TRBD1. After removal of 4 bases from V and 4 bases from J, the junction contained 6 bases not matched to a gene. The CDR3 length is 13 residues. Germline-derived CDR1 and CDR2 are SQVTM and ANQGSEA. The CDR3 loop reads CSVARRQGYEQYF. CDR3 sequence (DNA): TGCAGCGTTGCGAGGAGACAGGGGTACGAGCAGTACTTC.

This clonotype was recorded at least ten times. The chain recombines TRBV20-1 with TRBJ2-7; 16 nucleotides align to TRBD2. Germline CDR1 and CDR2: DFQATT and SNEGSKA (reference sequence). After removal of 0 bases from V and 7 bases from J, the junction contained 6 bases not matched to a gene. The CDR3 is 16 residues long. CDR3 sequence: CSARDPGTSGRVEQYF. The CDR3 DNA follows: TGCAGTGCTAGAGATCCAGGGACTAGCGGGAGGGTGGAGCAGTACTTC.

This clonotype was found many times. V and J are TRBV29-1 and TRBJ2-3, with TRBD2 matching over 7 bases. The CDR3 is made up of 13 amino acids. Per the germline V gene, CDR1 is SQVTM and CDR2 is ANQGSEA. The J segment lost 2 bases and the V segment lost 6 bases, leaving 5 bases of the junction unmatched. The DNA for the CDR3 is TGCAGCGTGGGTCGGGGGGACACAGATACGCAGTATTTT. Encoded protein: CSVGRGDTDTQYF.

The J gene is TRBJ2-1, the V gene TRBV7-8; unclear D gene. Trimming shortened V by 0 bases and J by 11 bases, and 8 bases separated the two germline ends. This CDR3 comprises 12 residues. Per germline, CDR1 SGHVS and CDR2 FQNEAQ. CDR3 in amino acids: CASSLAWPKQFF. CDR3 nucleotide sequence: TGTGCCAGCAGCTTAGCGTGGCCCAAGCAGTTCTTC.

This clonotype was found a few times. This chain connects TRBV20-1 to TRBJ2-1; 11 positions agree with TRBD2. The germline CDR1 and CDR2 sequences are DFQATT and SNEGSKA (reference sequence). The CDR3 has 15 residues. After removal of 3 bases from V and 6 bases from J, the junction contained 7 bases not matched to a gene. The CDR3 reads CSASLAGGPSNEQFF. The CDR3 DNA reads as TGCAGTGCTAGTTTAGCGGGAGGGCCCAGCAATGAGCAGTTCTTC.

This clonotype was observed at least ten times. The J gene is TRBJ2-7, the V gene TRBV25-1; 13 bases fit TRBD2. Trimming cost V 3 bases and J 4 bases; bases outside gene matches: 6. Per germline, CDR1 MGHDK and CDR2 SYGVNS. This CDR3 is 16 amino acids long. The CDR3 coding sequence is TGTGCCAGCAGTGATCCGGGACTAGCGGGACGGTACGAGCAGTACTTC. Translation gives CASSDPGLAGRYEQYF.

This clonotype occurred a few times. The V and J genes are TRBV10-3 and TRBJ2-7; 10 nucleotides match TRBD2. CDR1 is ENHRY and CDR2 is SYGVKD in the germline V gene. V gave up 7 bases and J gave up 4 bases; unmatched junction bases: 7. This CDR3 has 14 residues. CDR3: CAIMSGRARYEQYF. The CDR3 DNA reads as TGTGCCATCATGAGCGGGAGGGCCAGATACGAGCAGTACTTC.

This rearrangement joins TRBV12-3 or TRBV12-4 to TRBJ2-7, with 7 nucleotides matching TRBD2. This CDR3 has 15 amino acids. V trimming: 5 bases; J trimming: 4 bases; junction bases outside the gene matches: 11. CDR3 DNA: TGTGCCAGCAGTACCGACGGGGGGAGTGTGTACGAGCAGTACTTC. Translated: CASSTDGGSVYEQYF.

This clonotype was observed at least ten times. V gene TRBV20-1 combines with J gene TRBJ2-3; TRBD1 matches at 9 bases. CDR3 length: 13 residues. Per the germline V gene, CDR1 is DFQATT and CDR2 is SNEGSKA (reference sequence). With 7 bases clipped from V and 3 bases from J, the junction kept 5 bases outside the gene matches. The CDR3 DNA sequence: TGCAGTGGGGACAGGGATTATACAGATACGCAGTATTTT. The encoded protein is CSGDRDYTDTQYF.

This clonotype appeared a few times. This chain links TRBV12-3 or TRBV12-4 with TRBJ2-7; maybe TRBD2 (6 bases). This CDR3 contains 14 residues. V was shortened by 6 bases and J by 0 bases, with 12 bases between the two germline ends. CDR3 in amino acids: CASRAGTSSYEQYF. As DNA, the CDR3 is TGTGCCAGCAGGGCAGGGACTTCCTCCTACGAGCAGTACTTC.

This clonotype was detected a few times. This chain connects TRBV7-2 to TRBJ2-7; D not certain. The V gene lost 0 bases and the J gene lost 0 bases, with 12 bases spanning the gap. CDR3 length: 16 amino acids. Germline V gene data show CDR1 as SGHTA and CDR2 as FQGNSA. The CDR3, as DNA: TGTGCCAGCAGCTTAGCCCCCTCTTTAGGCTCCTACGAGCAGTACTTC. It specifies CASSLAPSLGSYEQYF.

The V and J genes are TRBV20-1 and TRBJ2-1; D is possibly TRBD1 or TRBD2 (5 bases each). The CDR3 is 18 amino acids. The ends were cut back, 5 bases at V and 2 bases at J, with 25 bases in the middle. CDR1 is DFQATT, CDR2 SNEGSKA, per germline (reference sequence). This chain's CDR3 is CSASTGRVPSGPYNEQFF. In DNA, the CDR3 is TGCAGTGCTTCAACCGGGCGGGTTCCCTCGGGGCCCTACAATGAGCAGTTCTTC.

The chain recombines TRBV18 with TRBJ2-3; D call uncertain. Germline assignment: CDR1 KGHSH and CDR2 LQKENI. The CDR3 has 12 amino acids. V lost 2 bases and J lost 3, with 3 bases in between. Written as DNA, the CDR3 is TGTGCCAGCTCACCAGCGACAGATACGCAGTATTTT. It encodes CASSPATDTQYF.

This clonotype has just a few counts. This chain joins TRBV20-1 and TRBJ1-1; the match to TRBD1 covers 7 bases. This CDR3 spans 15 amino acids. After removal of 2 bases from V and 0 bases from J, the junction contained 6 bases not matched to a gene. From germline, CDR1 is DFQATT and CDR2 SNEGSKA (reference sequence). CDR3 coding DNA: TGCAGTGCTAGACCTCAGACAGGGATGAACACTGAAGCTTTCTTT. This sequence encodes CSARPQTGMNTEAFF.

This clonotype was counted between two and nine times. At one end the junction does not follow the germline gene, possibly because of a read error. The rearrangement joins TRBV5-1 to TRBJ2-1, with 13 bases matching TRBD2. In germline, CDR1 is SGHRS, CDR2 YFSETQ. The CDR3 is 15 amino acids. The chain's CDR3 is CASSLALAGGPVVIF. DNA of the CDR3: TGCGCCAGCAGCTTGGCACTAGCGGGAGGGCCCGTAGTGATCTTC.

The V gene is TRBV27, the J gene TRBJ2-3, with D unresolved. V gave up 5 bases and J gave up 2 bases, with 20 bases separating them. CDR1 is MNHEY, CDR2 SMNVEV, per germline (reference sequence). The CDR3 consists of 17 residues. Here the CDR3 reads CASSRDSGLINTDTQYF. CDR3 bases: TGTGCCAGCAGTCGCGACTCTGGGCTGATAAACACAGATACGCAGTATTTT.

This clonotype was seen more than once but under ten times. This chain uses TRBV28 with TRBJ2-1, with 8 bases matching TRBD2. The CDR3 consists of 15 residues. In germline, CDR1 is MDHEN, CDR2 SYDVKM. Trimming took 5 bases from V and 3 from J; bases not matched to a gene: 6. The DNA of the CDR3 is TGTGCCAGCAGTCCCGCCGGGACTAGCTACAATGAGCAGTTCTTC. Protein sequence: CASSPAGTSYNEQFF.

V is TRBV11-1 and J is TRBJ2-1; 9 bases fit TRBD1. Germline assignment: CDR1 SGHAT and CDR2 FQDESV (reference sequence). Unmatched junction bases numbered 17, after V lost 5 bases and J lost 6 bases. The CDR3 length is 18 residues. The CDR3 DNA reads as TGTGCCAGCAGCCGCTCCGGGGTCGGGACAGGGATTCGCAATGAGCAGTTCTTC. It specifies CASSRSGVGTGIRNEQFF.

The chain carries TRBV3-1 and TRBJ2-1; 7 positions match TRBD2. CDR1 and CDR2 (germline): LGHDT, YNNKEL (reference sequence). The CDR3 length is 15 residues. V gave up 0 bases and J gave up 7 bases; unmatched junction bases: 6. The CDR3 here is CASSQDWREGNEQFF. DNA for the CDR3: TGTGCCAGCAGCCAAGATTGGAGGGAGGGGAATGAGCAGTTCTTC.